This TCR beta chain stems from a study of blood T cell repertoires in COVID-19. Study in general: Samples came from the United States, Italy and Spain, spanning acute and convalescent COVID-19.

Trimming shortened V by 4 bases and J by 0 bases, and 11 bases separated the two germline ends. Germline V CDR1 and CDR2: SGDLS, YYNGEE. The CDR3 extends over 15 amino acids. Generated by immunoSEQ multiplex PCR, the TCRdb table keeps only in-frame clones and is missing some. The data show 160,000 or so clones, roughly 84% seen once. The clonotype originates from a man in his forties or fifties with acute or convalescent COVID-19. The V and J genes are TRBV9 and TRBJ2-1; D might be TRBD1 (7 bases). Sequenced input: peripheral blood. CDR3 nucleotide sequence: TGTGCCAGCAGCTCAGGGGGGATCTCCTACAATGAGCAGTTCTTC. Translation: CASSSGGISYNEQFF.